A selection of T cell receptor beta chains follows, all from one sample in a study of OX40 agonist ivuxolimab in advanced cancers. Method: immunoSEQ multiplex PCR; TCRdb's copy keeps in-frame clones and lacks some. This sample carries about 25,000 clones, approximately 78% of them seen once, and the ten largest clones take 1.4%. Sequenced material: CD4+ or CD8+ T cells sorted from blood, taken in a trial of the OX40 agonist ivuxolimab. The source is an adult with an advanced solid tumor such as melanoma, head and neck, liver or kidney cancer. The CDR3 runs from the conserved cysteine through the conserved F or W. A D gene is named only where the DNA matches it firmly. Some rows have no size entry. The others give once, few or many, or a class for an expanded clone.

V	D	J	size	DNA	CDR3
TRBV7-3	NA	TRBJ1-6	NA	TGTGCCAGCAGCTTAGCAGCCAGGGCAGATTCACCCCTCCACTTT	CASSLAARADSPLHF
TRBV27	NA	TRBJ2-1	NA	TGTGCCAGTAGTAGTACCTACAATGAGCAGTTCTTC	CASSSTYNEQFF
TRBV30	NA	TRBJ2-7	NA	TGTGCCTCCCAACTGGGGACCTACGAGCAGTACTTC	CASQLGTYEQYF
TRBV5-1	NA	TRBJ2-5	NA	TGCGCCAGCAGCTTGGAGGACAGTCAAGAGACCCAGTACTTC	CASSLEDSQETQYF
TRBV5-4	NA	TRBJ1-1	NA	TGTGCCAGCAGTTCCGACACGAACACTGAAGCTTTCTTT	CASSSDTNTEAFF
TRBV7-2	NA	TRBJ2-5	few	TGTGCCAGCAGCCCATTTGGGGGTAACCAAGAGACCCAGTACTTC	CASSPFGGNQETQYF
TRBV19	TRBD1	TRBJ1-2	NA	TGTGCCAGTAGATCCGGGACAGGTCTCTATGGCTACACCTTC	CASRSGTGLYGYTF
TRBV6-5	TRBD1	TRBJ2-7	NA	TGTGCCAGCAGTCAGGGTAGGGGGCTGTATGAGCAGTACTTC	CASSQGRGLYEQYF
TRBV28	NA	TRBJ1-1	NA	TGTGCCAGCAGTTTAAGTACCGGTTACACTGAAGCTTTCTTT	CASSLSTGYTEAFF
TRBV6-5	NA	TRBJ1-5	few	TGTGCCAGCAGCGCCAGGGAATCGGGAGGTCAGCCCCAGCATTTT	CASSARESGGQPQHF
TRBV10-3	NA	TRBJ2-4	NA	TGTGCCATCAGTGCGGCGGTCGAACCCAAAAACATTCAGTACTTC	CAISAAVEPKNIQYF
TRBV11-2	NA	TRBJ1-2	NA	TGTGCCAGCAGCTCCCCTCGAAGGTCCAACTATGGCTACACCTTC	CASSSPRRSNYGYTF
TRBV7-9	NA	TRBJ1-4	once	TGTGCCAGCAGCGCAGGTAGTGAAAAACTGTTTTTT	CASSAGSEKLFF
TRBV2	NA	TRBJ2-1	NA	TGTGCCAGCAGTGTCACTCCCAACAATGAGCAGTTCTTC	CASSVTPNNEQFF
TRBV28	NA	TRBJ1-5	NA	TGTGCCAGCAGCCCTGACAGTAATCAGCCCCAGCATTTT	CASSPDSNQPQHF
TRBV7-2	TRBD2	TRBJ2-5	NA	TGTGCCAGCAGCTCCCAGACGGGGCGGGGGGGTGAAGAGACCCAGTACTTC	CASSSQTGRGGEETQYF
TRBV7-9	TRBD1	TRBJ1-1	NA	TGTGCCAGCAGCTTAGGACAGGGGGCGTTGAACACTGAAGCTTTCTTT	CASSLGQGALNTEAFF
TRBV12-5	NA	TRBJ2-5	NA	TGTGCTAGTGCCGCCAGGGGCGGGGAGACCCAGTACTTC	CASAARGGETQYF
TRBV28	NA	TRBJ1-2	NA	TGTGCCAGCAGTTTGGGACGTACATTTTATGGCTACACCTTC	CASSLGRTFYGYTF
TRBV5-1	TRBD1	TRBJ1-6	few	TGCGCCAGCAGCCCCCGGGACAGGGGCGGTGGTTCACCCCTCCACTTT	CASSPRDRGGGSPLHF
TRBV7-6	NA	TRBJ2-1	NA	TGTGCCAGCAGCTTATTGCAAGACAATGAGCAGTTCTTC	CASSLLQDNEQFF
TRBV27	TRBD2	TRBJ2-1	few	TGTGCCAGCAGTCCGGGACTAGCGGGACGAAAGTACAATGAGCAGTTCTTC	CASSPGLAGRKYNEQFF
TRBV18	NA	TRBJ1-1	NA	TGTGCCAGCTCACCGGCGGTGAACACTGAAGCTTTCTTT	CASSPAVNTEAFF
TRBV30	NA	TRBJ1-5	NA	TGTGCCTGGACCGGGGGGCCCAATCAGCCCCAGCATTTT	CAWTGGPNQPQHF
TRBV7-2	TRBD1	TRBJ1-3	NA	TGTGCCAGCAGCTCCCAGGGGGCCCAGAACACCATATATTTT	CASSSQGAQNTIYF
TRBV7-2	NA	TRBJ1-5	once	TGTGCCAGCAGCTGGGGGGATTCGGGCAATCAGCCCCAGCATTTT	CASSWGDSGNQPQHF
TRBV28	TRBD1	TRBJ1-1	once	TGTGCCAGCAGTTTGGGGACAGGGGGTCTTCCGGCTTTCTTT	CASSLGTGGLPAFF
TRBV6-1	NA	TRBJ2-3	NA	TGTGCCAGCAGTGACCTTGCGGGAAGCACAGATACGCAGTATTTT	CASSDLAGSTDTQYF
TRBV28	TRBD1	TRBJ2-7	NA	TGTGCCACCAGGGACAGTCTCTACGAGCAGTACTTC	CATRDSLYEQYF
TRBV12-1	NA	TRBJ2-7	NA	TGTGCCAGCAGCTCCCTATATAAGGACCCAGCACCGTACGAGCAGTACTTC	CASSSLYKDPAPYEQYF
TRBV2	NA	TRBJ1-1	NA	TGTGCCAGCGGCGGGGACATCGAAGCTTTCTTT	CASGGDIEAFF
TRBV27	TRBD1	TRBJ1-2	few	TGTGCCAGCGCCCGACAGGGGGACTACTATGGCTACACCTTC	CASARQGDYYGYTF
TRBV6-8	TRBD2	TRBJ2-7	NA	TGTGCCAGCATTATAGCGGGGGGGCCCTACGAGCAGTACTTC	CASIIAGGPYEQYF
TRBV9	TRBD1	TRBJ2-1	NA	TGTGCCAGCAGCTTCAACAGGGGGCCCTACAATGAGCAGTTCTTC	CASSFNRGPYNEQFF
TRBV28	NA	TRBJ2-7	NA	TGTGCCAGCAGTTCCAACTACGAGCAGTACTTC	CASSSNYEQYF
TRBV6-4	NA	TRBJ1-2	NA	TGTGCCAGCAGTGACGCACCCGGAACTAACTATGGCTACACCTTC	CASSDAPGTNYGYTF
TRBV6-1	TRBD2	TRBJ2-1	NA	TGTGCCAGCAGTGAAGGTAACAGAAAGGCTAGCGGGTTCTTC	CASSEGNRKASGFF
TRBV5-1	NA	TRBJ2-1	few	TGCGCCAGCAGCTTGATGTATGAGCAGTTCTTC	CASSLMYEQFF
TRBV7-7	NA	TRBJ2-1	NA	TGTGCTAGCAGCTCCCGACAGGGAGGCCCTTCCAATGAGCAGTTCTTC	CASSSRQGGPSNEQFF
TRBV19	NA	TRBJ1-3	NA	TGTGCCAGTAGGATGACGTTCTCTGGAAACACCATATATTTT	CASRMTFSGNTIYF
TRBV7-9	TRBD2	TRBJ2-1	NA	TGTGCCAGCAGCAATATAGCGGGAGGGGACTCCTACAATGAGCAGTTCTTC	CASSNIAGGDSYNEQFF
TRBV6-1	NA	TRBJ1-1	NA	TGTGCCACCACCAGGAGGAACACTGAAGCTTTCTTT	CATTRRNTEAFF
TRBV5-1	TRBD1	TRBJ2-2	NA	TGCGCCAGCAGCCCAGGGGGCATCACCGGGGAGCTGTTTTTT	CASSPGGITGELFF
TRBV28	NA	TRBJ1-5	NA	TGTGCCAGCAGTTTATGGGGCGGAAATCAGCCCCAGCATTTT	CASSLWGGNQPQHF
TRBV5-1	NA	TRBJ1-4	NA	TGCGCCAGCAGCATTGGGTCCCTTGCAACTAATGAAAAACTGTTTTTT	CASSIGSLATNEKLFF
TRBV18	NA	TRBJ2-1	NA	TGTGCCAGCTCAGGACGGACGGCCCTCAGGAATGAGCAGTTCTTC	CASSGRTALRNEQFF
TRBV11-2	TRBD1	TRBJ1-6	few	TGTGCCAGCAGCCTTCGGACAGGAAAACCCCTCCACTTT	CASSLRTGKPLHF
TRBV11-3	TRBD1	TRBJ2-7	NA	TGTGCCAGCAGCTACCGACAGGGATACGAGCAGTACTTC	CASSYRQGYEQYF
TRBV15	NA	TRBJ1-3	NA	TGTGCCACCAGCATTGACTCCCACTCTGGAAACACCATATATTTT	CATSIDSHSGNTIYF
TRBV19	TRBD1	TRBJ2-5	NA	TGTGCCAGTAGTAAGGACAGGGGTGCAGAGACCCAGTACTTC	CASSKDRGAETQYF
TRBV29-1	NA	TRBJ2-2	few	TGCAGCGCCGGGCCAACCTCCGGGGAGCTGTTTTTT	CSAGPTSGELFF